The 21 T cell receptor beta chains given below trace back to one sample, sequenced in a study of CXCR3-negative and CXCR3-positive naive CD8 T cells (dated 2019 in TCRdb). Sequencing instrument: NextSeq 550. The Human TCR Profiling Kit (MiLaboratory) was used to make UMI-labeled 5' RACE TRB cDNA libraries. Based on TCRdb reprocessing of the reads, there is one entry per CDR3 protein sequence, and DNA is missing. The sample table on file contains about 40,000 distinct CDR3 sequences. Of the sample, approximately 8% is held by the ten largest clones. Specimen: memory CD8+ T cells from blood. Interpreted using the paper, the cell subset or site label stands for: conventional CD8+ memory T cells (TMEM), sorted as controls. These receptors all come from a human donor in good health. Some clones in this sample may be carry-over from other donors' samples.

This chain joins TRBV29-1 and TRBJ2-3; with no DNA, the TCRdb D assignment of TRBD2 cannot be verified. This CDR3 contains 15 residues. Germline CDR1 is SQVTM and CDR2 is ANQGSEA. This CDR3 reads CSVEWIGGRADTQYF.

V usage is TRBV12-3 or TRBV12-4 and J usage is TRBJ2-2; without DNA, the TCRdb call of TRBD1 cannot be checked. This CDR3 has 15 amino acids. CDR3 sequence: CASSPRPGTTGELFF.

The J gene is TRBJ2-4, the V gene TRBV19; lacking DNA, the TRBD2 call made by TCRdb goes unchecked. The CDR3 contains 15 residues. CDR1 LNHDA and CDR2 SQIVND come from the germline V gene (reference sequence). CDR3 protein: CASSIPWTSGNIQYF. The whole variable domain, remainder taken from reference TRBV19 and TRBJ2-4, is DGGITQSPKYLFRKEGQNVTLSCEQNLNHDAMYWYRQDPGQGLRLIYYSQIVNDFQKGDIAEGYSVSREKKESFPLTVTSAQKNPTAFYLCASSIPWTSGNIQYFGAGTRLSVL.

The chain couples TRBV4-3 to TRBJ2-2; TCRdb calls TRBD2, which cannot be checked without DNA. CDR1 and CDR2 from the germline V gene are LGHNA and YSLEER. The CDR3 extends over 16 amino acids. The CDR3 reads CASSQDWTSGVGELFF.

The genes are TRBV29-1 and TRBJ2-2. The CDR3 has 12 amino acids. Germline CDR1 SQVTM, CDR2 ANQGSEA. The CDR3 region is CSVDMETGELFF.

This sequence joins TRBV15 and TRBJ1-6. Germline V gene sequence: CDR1 LNHNV, CDR2 YYDKDF (reference sequence). The CDR3 has 13 residues. This chain's CDR3 is CATSSKDNSPLHF.

V is TRBV20-1 and J is TRBJ2-5. The CDR3 runs to 11 residues. Germline V gene data show CDR1 as DFQATT and CDR2 as SNEGSKA (reference sequence). CDR3 region: CSARDEETQYF.

This chain links TRBV21-1 with TRBJ1-5; TCRdb's D call, TRBD1, is unchecked because there is no DNA. TRBV21-1 is a pseudogene segment. This CDR3 comprises 15 residues. CDR3: CASSKETGRNQPQHF.

The rearrangement uses TRBV7-2 and TRBJ2-3; TCRdb gives TRBD1 as the D gene, but with no DNA this cannot be confirmed. The CDR3 spans 14 residues. Germline V gene lookup returns CDR1 SGHTA and CDR2 FQGNSA. This CDR3 is CASSLGPSTDTQYF. Drawing the rest from reference TRBV7-2 and TRBJ2-3, the complete variable domain is GAGVSQSPSNKVTEKGKDVELRCDPISGHTALYWYRQSLGQGLEFLIYFQGNSAPDKSGLPSDRFSAERTGGSVSTLTIQRTQQEDSAVYLCASSLGPSTDTQYFGPGTRLTVL.

The rearrangement joins TRBV7-2 to TRBJ2-7; TCRdb names TRBD1, which stays unverified in the absence of DNA. The CDR3 has 14 amino acids. Germline CDR1 reads SGHTA; CDR2 reads FQGNSA. CDR3 residues: CASSWGTGGYEQYF.

V and J are TRBV20-1 and TRBJ1-1; with no DNA, the TCRdb D assignment of TRBD1 cannot be verified. The CDR3 is 12 residues long. Looked up from germline, CDR1 is DFQATT and CDR2 is SNEGSKA (reference sequence). CDR3 in amino acids: CSASSRDAEAFF.

This chain links TRBV19 with TRBJ2-1; the D gene TCRdb calls, TRBD1, cannot be checked with no DNA. Germline V gene lookup returns CDR1 LNHDA and CDR2 SQIVND (reference sequence). The CDR3 has 12 amino acids. CDR3 sequence reads: CASSPGNNEQFF.

The gene calls are TRBV28 and TRBJ2-7; the TCRdb D gene call, TRBD1, has no DNA to confirm it. The germline V gene has CDR1 MDHEN and CDR2 SYDVKM. The CDR3 has 13 residues. This CDR3 is CASSPRVSYEQYF.

The V gene is TRBV29-1, the J gene TRBJ2-7. CDR3 length: 13 amino acids. CDR1 is SQVTM, CDR2 ANQGSEA, per germline. The CDR3 sequence: CSVEVASSYEQYF.

The chain has TRBV14 and TRBJ2-3; the TRBD1 assignment by TCRdb is unverifiable without DNA. The CDR3 runs 14 residues. Germline lookup yields CDR1 SGHDN and CDR2 FVKESK. The CDR3 loop is CASGSRDSTDTQYF.

The chain has TRBV29-1 and TRBJ2-7; the D gene TCRdb calls, TRBD2, cannot be checked with no DNA. Germline V CDR1 and CDR2: SQVTM, ANQGSEA. This CDR3 region has 15 residues. The CDR3 reads CSVEAAALGGYEQYF.

CDR3 loop: CSVAIPGRYEQYF. V is TRBV29-1 and J is TRBJ2-7; TCRdb calls TRBD1, which cannot be checked without DNA. CDR1 SQVTM and CDR2 ANQGSEA come from the germline V gene. There are 13 residues in the CDR3.

This chain uses TRBV7-9 with TRBJ1-1. This CDR3 comprises 13 residues. Germline assignment: CDR1 SEHNR and CDR2 FQNEAQ (reference sequence). CDR3 amino acids: CASSFVENAEAFF.

V is TRBV4-3 and J is TRBJ2-1. Germline loops: CDR1 LGHNA, CDR2 YSLEER. The CDR3 has 17 amino acids. The chain's CDR3 is CASSQTKVGSSHNEQFF.

The rearrangement joins TRBV5-1 to TRBJ2-5. This CDR3 spans 13 amino acids. CDR1 is SGHRS, CDR2 YFSETQ, per germline. This chain's CDR3 is CASSLADDETQYF.

CDR3 amino acids: CASSPSGISYEQYF. The V gene is TRBV9, the J gene TRBJ2-7; the TCRdb call, TRBD2, lacks DNA for checking. Germline lookup yields CDR1 SGDLS and CDR2 YYNGEE. CDR3 length: 14 residues. Full variable domain (remainder filled in from reference TRBV9 and TRBJ2-7): DSGVTQTPKHLITATGQRVTLRCSPRSGDLSVYWYQQSLDQGLQFLIQYYNGEERAKGNILERFSAQQFPDLHSELNLSSLELGDSALYFCASSPSGISYEQYFGPGTRLTVT.